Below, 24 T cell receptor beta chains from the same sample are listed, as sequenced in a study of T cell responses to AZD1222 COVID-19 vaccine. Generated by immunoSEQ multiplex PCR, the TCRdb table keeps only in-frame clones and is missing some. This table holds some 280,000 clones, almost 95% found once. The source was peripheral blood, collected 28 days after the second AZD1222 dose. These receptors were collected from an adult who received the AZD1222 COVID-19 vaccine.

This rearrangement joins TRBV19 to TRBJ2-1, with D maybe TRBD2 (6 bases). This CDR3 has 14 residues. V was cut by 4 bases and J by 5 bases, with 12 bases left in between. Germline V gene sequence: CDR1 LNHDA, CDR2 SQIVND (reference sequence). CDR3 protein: CASSTTRSDNEQFF. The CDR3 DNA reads TGTGCCAGTAGTACGACTAGATCTGACAATGAGCAGTTCTTC. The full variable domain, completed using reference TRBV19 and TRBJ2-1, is DGGITQSPKYLFRKEGQNVTLSCEQNLNHDAMYWYRQDPGQGLRLIYYSQIVNDFQKGDIAEGYSVSREKKESFPLTVTSAQKNPTAFYLCASSTTRSDNEQFFGPGTRLTVL.

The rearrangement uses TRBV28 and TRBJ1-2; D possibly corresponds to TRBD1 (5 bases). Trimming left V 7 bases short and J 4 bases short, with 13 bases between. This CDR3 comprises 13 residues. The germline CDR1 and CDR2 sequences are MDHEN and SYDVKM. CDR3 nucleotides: TGTGCCAGCACTGGGCAGGGCAGCTATGGCTACACCTTC. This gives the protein CASTGQGSYGYTF.

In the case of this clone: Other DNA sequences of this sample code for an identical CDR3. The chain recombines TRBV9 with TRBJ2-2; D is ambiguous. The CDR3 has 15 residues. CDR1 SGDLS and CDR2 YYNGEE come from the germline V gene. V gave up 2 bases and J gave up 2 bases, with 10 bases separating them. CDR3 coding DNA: TGTGCCAGCAGCGTCGACTCCCTAAACACCGGGGAGCTGTTTTTT. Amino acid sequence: CASSVDSLNTGELFF. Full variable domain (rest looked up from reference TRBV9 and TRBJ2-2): DSGVTQTPKHLITATGQRVTLRCSPRSGDLSVYWYQQSLDQGLQFLIQYYNGEERAKGNILERFSAQQFPDLHSELNLSSLELGDSALYFCASSVDSLNTGELFFGEGSRLTVL.

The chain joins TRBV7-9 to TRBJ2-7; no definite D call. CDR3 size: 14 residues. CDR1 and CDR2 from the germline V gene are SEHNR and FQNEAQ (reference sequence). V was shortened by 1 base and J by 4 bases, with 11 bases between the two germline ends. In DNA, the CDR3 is TGTGCCAGCAGCTTAGATGGGCAGCCGTACGAGCAGTACTTC. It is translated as CASSLDGQPYEQYF.

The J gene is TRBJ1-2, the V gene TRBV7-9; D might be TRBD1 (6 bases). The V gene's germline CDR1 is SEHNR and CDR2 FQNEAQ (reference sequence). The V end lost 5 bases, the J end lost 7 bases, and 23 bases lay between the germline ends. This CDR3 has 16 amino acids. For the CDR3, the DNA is TGTGCCAGCAGCCCCAGGCAGGGGCCGCCCTCCTCTGGCTACACCTTC. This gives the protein CASSPRQGPPSSGYTF. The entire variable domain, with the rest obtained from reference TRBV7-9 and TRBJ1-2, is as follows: DTGVSQNPRHKITKRGQNVTFRCDPISEHNRLYWYRQTLGQGPEFLTYFQNEAQLEKSRLLSDRFSAERPKGSFSTLEIQRTEQGDSAMYLCASSPRQGPPSSGYTFGSGTRLTVV.

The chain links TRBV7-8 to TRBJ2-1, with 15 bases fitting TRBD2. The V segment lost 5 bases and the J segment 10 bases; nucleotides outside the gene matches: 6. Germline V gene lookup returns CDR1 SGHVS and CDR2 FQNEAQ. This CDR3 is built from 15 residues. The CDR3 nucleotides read TGTGCCAGCAGCCCAGGGACTAGCGGGAGGTTAGAGCAGTTCTTC. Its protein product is CASSPGTSGRLEQFF.

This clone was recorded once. DNA of the CDR3: TGTGCCAGCAGCGCCGGAAGACTAGCGGGGGGTGACGAGCAGTACTTC. Its translation is CASSAGRLAGGDEQYF. The chain combines TRBV2 with TRBJ2-7; 13 bases align to TRBD2. Germline V CDR1 and CDR2: SNHLY, FYNNEI. The ends lost 6 bases at V and 5 bases at J; junction bases unmatched: 10. This CDR3 comprises 16 residues.

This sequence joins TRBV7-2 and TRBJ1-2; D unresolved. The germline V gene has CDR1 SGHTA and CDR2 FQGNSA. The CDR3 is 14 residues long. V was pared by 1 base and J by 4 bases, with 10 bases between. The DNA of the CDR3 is TGTGCCAGCAGCTTAGTATCCACGGGCTATGGCTACACCTTC. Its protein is CASSLVSTGYGYTF.

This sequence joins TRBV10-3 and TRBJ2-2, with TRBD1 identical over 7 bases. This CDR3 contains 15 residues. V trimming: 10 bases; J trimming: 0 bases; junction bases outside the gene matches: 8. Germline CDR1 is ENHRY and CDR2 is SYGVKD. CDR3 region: CATFSGTANTGELFF. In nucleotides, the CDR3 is TGTGCCACTTTTTCCGGGACAGCGAACACCGGGGAGCTGTTTTTT.

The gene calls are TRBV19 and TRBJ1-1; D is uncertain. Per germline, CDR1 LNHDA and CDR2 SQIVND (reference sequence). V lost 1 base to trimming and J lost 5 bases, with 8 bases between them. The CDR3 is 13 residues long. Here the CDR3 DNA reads TGTGCCAGTAGTATAGGGCGGAGAACTGAAGCTTTCTTT. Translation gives CASSIGRRTEAFF. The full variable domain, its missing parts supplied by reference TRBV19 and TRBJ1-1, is DGGITQSPKYLFRKEGQNVTLSCEQNLNHDAMYWYRQDPGQGLRLIYYSQIVNDFQKGDIAEGYSVSREKKESFPLTVTSAQKNPTAFYLCASSIGRRTEAFFGQGTRLTVV.

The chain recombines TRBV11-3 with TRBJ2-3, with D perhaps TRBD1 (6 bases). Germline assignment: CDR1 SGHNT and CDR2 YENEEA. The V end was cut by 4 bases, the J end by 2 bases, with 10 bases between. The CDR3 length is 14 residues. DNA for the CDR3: TGTGCCAGCAGCTACAGGGTAATCACAGATACGCAGTATTTT. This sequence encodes CASSYRVITDTQYF.

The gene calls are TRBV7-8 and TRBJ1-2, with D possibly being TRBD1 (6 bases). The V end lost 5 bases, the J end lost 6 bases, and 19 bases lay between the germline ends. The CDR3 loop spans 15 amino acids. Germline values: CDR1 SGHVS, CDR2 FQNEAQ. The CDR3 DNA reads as TGTGCCAGCAGCCCACAGGGCCCGGTCGGAGATGGCTACACCTTC. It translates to CASSPQGPVGDGYTF.

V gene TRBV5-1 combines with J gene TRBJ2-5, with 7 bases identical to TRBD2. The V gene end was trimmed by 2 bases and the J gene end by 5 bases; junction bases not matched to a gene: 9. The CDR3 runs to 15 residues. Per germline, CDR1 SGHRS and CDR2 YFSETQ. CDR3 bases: TGCGCCAGCAGCTTAAGGGGCGGGAGAGAGGAGACCCAGTACTTC. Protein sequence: CASSLRGGREETQYF.

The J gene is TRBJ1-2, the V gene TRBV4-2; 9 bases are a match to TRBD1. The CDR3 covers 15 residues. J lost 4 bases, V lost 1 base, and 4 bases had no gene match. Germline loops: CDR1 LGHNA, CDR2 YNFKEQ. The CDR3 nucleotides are TGTGCCAGCAGCCAAGGGGGGACAGGGTTCTATGGCTACACCTTC. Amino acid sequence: CASSQGGTGFYGYTF.

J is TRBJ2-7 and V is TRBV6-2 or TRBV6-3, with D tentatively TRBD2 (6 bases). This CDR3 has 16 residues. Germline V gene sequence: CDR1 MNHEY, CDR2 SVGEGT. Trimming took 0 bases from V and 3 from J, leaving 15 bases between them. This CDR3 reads CASSYSGTHLNYEQYF. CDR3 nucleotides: TGTGCCAGCAGTTACTCCGGGACTCACCTTAACTACGAGCAGTACTTC.

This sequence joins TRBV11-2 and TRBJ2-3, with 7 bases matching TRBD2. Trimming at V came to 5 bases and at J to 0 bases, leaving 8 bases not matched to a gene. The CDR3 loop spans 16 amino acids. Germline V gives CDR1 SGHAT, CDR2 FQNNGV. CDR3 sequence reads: CASSDLSGVSTDTQYF. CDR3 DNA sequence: TGTGCCAGCAGCGACTTAAGCGGGGTTAGCACAGATACGCAGTATTTT.

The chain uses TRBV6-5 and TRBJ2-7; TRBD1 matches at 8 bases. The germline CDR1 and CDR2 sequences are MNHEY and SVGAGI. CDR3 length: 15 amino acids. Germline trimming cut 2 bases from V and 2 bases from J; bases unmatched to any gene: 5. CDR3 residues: CASSYRTGNPYEQYF. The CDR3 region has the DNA TGTGCCAGCAGTTACCGGACAGGGAACCCCTACGAGCAGTACTTC.

CDR3 amino acids: CASSGVNDNYGYTF. As DNA, the CDR3 is TGTGCCAGCAGTGGAGTGAACGATAACTATGGCTACACCTTC. This chain joins TRBV2 and TRBJ1-2; D uncertain. The length of the CDR3 is 14 residues. Germline V gene data show CDR1 as SNHLY and CDR2 as FYNNEI. Deletions cut 4 bases from V and 1 base from J, with 10 bases between.

The CDR3 sequence is CASSSGLANGELFF. DNA for the CDR3: TGTGCCAGCAGCTCAGGACTGGCGAACGGGGAGCTGTTTTTT. V usage is TRBV7-9 and J usage is TRBJ2-2, with D perhaps matching TRBD2 (5 bases). This CDR3 has 14 residues. Trimming took off 4 bases at V and 7 bases at J, with 13 bases between the two ends. Germline V lookup: CDR1 SEHNR, CDR2 FQNEAQ (reference sequence).

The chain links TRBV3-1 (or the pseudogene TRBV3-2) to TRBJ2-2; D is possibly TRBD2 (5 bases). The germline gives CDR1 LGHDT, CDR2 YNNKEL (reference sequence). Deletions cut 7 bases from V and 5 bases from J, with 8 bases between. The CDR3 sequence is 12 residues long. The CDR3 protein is CASNTGTGELFF. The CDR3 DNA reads TGTGCCAGCAACACGGGAACCGGGGAGCTGTTTTTT.

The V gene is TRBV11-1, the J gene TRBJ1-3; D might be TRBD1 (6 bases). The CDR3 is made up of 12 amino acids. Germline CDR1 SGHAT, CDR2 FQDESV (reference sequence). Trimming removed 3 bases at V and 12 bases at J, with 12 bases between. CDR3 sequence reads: CASSFGGASIYF. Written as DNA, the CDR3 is TGTGCCAGCAGCTTCGGGGGCGCTAGCATATATTTT.

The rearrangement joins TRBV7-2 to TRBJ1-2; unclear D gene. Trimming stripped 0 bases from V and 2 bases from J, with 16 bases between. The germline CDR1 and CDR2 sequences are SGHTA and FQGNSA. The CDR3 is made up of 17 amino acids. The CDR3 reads CASSLAPRAGRNYGYTF. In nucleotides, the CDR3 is TGTGCCAGCAGCTTAGCCCCCCGGGCAGGCCGCAACTATGGCTACACCTTC.

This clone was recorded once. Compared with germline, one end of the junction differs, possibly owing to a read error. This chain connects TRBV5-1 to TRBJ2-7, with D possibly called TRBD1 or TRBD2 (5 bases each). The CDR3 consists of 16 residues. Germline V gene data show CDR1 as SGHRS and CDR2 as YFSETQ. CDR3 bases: TGCGCCAGCAGCTTGGGACACAGGCTCGGGGTGGATTCAATGAACTTC. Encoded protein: CASSLGHRLGVDSMNF.

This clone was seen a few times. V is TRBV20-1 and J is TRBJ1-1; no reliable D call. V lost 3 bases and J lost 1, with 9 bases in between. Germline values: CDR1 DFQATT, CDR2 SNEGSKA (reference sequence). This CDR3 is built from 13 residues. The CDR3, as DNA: TGCAGTGCTAGTCCCGACCCGAACACTGAAGCTTTCTTT. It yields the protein CSASPDPNTEAFF.